The clone carrying this T cell receptor (beta chain) came up a few times. Antigen specificity is unknown. The source of the sample is a study of T-cell memory formation after mild COVID-19. Study at large: The TCR clusters were mostly specific to one donor. Study results and limitations: Cross-reactive memory appears to have joined, as suggested by some responding clones showing up in pre-infection memory. Contracting CD4+ clones lay largely in CM and EM, with CD8+ ones residing in EMRA.

The germline V gene has CDR1 SGDLS and CDR2 YYNGEE. With 0 bases removed from V and 0 bases from J, the gap between germline ends came to 9 bases. The CDR3 length is 15 residues. With constant-segment primers, 5'RACE yielded cDNA libraries of TCR alpha and TCR beta that carried sample barcodes and UMIs. TCRdb redid the calling of the 5' RACE reads with MiXCR, one entry per CDR3 protein. The sample records under 600,000 distinct CDR3 sequences, less than 25% being singletons. The chain joins TRBV9 to TRBJ1-2; tentative D call: TRBD1 (5 bases). The receptor comes from an adult woman who had mild COVID-19 (a few samples of this study predate the infection). Cell type and time point are not known. Sequenced input: PBMCs or a T cell subset sorted from them (not recorded which). The CDR3 loop reads CASSVDPQANYGYTF. In nucleotides, the CDR3 is TGTGCCAGCAGCGTAGACCCACAGGCTAACTATGGCTACACCTTC.